These 27 T cell receptor beta chains originate from one sample sequenced in a study of cytomegalovirus exposure and HLA in healthy donors. The PCR was carried out with 60 Vbeta primers and 13 Jbeta primers. Data came from immunoSEQ multiplex PCR; TCRdb stores just in-frame clones and leaves some out. The sample shows roughly 120,000 clones, around three quarters of them seen only once. The specimen sequenced was PBMCs. The receptor set was obtained from a man between 25 and 39 years old in good health and CMV-seropositive.

The V and J genes are TRBV4-3 and TRBJ2-7; D is uncertain. V was pared by 0 bases and J by 6 bases, with 9 bases between. The germline V gene encodes CDR1 LGHNA and CDR2 YSLEER. The CDR3 is made up of 13 amino acids. The CDR3 bases are TGCGCCAGCAGCCAAGATGTCAGTGGCGAGCAGTACTTC. Protein: CASSQDVSGEQYF.

This chain links TRBV4-1 with TRBJ1-6, with D maybe TRBD1 (5 bases). Looked up from germline, CDR1 is MGHRA and CDR2 is YSYEKL. V was shortened by 1 base and J by 12 bases, with 13 bases between the two germline ends. The CDR3 extends over 14 amino acids. The CDR3 sequence: CASSQGRGLGPLHF. CDR3 sequence (DNA): TGCGCCAGCAGCCAAGGTAGGGGTCTCGGACCCCTCCACTTT.

The rearrangement uses TRBV5-1 and TRBJ1-2; 11 nucleotides line up with TRBD1. The V gene end was trimmed by 4 bases and the J gene end by 8 bases; junction bases not matched to a gene: 13. The germline V gene has CDR1 SGHRS and CDR2 YFSETQ. The CDR3 contains 16 residues. CDR3 in amino acids: CASSQGQGALPGGYTF. The CDR3 DNA is TGCGCCAGCAGCCAAGGACAGGGGGCCCTCCCCGGCGGCTACACCTTC.

This clone has more than one count but fewer than ten. This chain connects TRBV10-3 to TRBJ1-5, with D perhaps TRBD1 (6 bases). The CDR3 is made up of 18 amino acids. Trimming cost V 0 bases and J 9 bases, with 24 bases left between them. CDR1 ENHRY and CDR2 SYGVKD come from the germline V gene. The CDR3 nucleotides read TGTGCCATCAGTGAGTCCCCGGGGCAGGGGATAGGGTCAGCGCCCCAGCATTTT. Translated, it gives CAISESPGQGIGSAPQHF.

The CDR3 loop reads CASSFQAGGTRSTDTQYF. In DNA form, the CDR3 reads TGTGCCAGCAGCTTCCAAGCGGGGGGGACTAGGAGCACAGATACGCAGTATTTT. This chain connects TRBV7-6 to TRBJ2-3; 10 bases map to TRBD2. Germline-derived CDR1 and CDR2 are SGHVS and FNYEAQ. V lost 3 bases and J lost 0; bases outside the gene matches: 9. The length of the CDR3 is 18 residues.

The table lists this clone with a few counts. The J gene is TRBJ1-1, the V gene TRBV18; TRBD1 might be the D (5 bases). V lost 5 bases, J lost 3 bases, and 16 bases lay in between. In germline, CDR1 is KGHSH, CDR2 LQKENI. The CDR3 spans 15 residues. The CDR3 is CASSEIRGGDTEAFF. The CDR3 coding sequence is TGTGCCAGCTCAGAGATCCGGGGCGGGGACACTGAAGCTTTCTTT.

The J gene is TRBJ2-3, the V gene TRBV5-4; 11 nucleotides match TRBD2. V was pared by 4 bases and J by 2 bases, with 6 bases of the junction left unmatched. The germline V gene encodes CDR1 SGHNT and CDR2 YYREEE (reference sequence). The CDR3 loop spans 16 amino acids. As DNA, the CDR3 is TGTGCCAGCAGCCTTAGCGGGGGGGCCGCCACAGATACGCAGTATTTT. Translating it yields CASSLSGGAATDTQYF.

This clone has only a few counts. The chain uses TRBV5-1 and TRBJ2-5; TRBD1 is a possible D gene (6 bases). Germline V gene sequence: CDR1 SGHRS, CDR2 YFSETQ. Trimming stripped 5 bases from V and 2 bases from J, with 16 bases between. CDR3 length: 15 amino acids. The CDR3 nucleotides read TGCGCCAGCAGGGAGGACAGCCTCCAACAAGAGACCCAGTACTTC. This gives the protein CASREDSLQQETQYF.

Only one count was recorded for this clone. The chain uses TRBV10-3 and TRBJ2-2; 7 bases match TRBD2. The CDR3 length is 15 residues. Germline CDR1 and CDR2: ENHRY and SYGVKD. The J segment lost 3 bases and the V segment lost 11 bases, leaving 12 bases of the junction unmatched. The CDR3 DNA reads as TGTGCCTCCCAGCTGGGGGGGGTGGACACCGGGGAGCTGTTTTTT. It translates to CASQLGGVDTGELFF.

The genes are TRBV28 and TRBJ1-2; 7 nucleotides line up with TRBD1. This CDR3 has 17 residues. Per germline, CDR1 MDHEN and CDR2 SYDVKM. V lost 1 base and J lost 5; bases outside the gene matches: 13. CDR3 in amino acids: CASSLSATGLYRYGYTF. The CDR3 DNA is TGTGCCAGCAGTTTATCCGCGACAGGGCTATATCGGTATGGCTACACCTTC.

The gene calls are TRBV6-1 and TRBJ1-2, with 7 bases that match TRBD1. This CDR3 has 15 residues. V was pared by 5 bases and J by 5 bases, with 11 bases of the junction left unmatched. Germline V lookup: CDR1 MNHNS, CDR2 SASEGT. The CDR3 DNA reads as TGTGCCAGCAGTACCCAGACAGGGCGGCGATATGGCTACACCTTC. Protein product: CASSTQTGRRYGYTF.

J is TRBJ2-4 and V is TRBV6-5; D is uncertain. Between the trimmed V and J ends, which lost 6 bases and 6 bases, there was a span of 12 bases. CDR3 length equals 13 residues. Looked up from germline, CDR1 is MNHEY and CDR2 is SVGAGI. CDR3 amino acids: CASSVGPVNIQYF. As DNA, the CDR3 is TGTGCCAGCAGCGTGGGCCCAGTAAACATTCAGTACTTC.

The genes are TRBV2 and TRBJ2-7; 8 nucleotides match TRBD1. The CDR3 is 14 amino acids. After removal of 2 bases from V and 4 bases from J, the junction contained 4 bases not matched to a gene. Looked up from germline, CDR1 is SNHLY and CDR2 is FYNNEI. The CDR3 DNA sequence: TGTGCCAGCAGTGAATCCCAGGGGGCTTACGAGCAGTACTTC. This codes for CASSESQGAYEQYF.

The J gene is TRBJ1-1, the V gene TRBV9, with D possibly being TRBD1 (5 bases). V lost 3 bases, J lost 8 bases, and 14 bases lay in between. Germline-derived CDR1 and CDR2 are SGDLS and YYNGEE. CDR3 size: 13 residues. CDR3: CASSGGDDLEAFF. The CDR3 region has the DNA TGTGCCAGCAGCGGCGGGGACGACCTAGAAGCTTTCTTT.

The chain has TRBV15 and TRBJ2-5, with D possibly matching TRBD1 (5 bases). The end of the DNA aligns better with TRBJ2-7, so the J call may be wrong. This CDR3 is built from 15 residues. Germline loops: CDR1 LNHNV, CDR2 YYDKDF (reference sequence). CDR3 DNA sequence: TGTGCCACCAGCAGAGATCTGATAGGGGCCTACGAGCAGTACTTC. This translates into CATSRDLIGAYEQYF.

The chain joins TRBV5-4 to TRBJ1-2; D might be TRBD1 (5 bases). Between the trimmed V and J ends, which lost 1 base and 3 bases, there was a span of 10 bases. The CDR3 has 14 amino acids. CDR1 and CDR2 (germline): SGHNT, YYREEE (reference sequence). The CDR3 loop reads CASSLIGAHYGYTF. Written as DNA, the CDR3 is TGTGCCAGCAGCTTGATTGGGGCCCACTATGGCTACACCTTC.

This sequence joins TRBV6-1 and TRBJ1-3, with 7 bases matching TRBD1. V was clipped by 1 base and J by 0 bases; unmatched bases: 6. CDR1 and CDR2 from the germline V gene are MNHNS and SASEGT. There are 17 residues in the CDR3. The CDR3 coding sequence is TGTGCCAGCAGTGAAGTTGGAGGGGGCGGCTCTGGAAACACCATATATTTT. Its protein is CASSEVGGGGSGNTIYF.

V gene TRBV30 combines with J gene TRBJ2-2; no clear D gene. This CDR3 contains 11 residues. V shed 5 bases and J shed 6 bases, with 7 bases lying between them. Germline V CDR1 and CDR2: GTSNPN, SVGIG (reference sequence). CDR3 amino acids: CAWLSPGELFF. The CDR3 region has the DNA TGTGCCTGGCTCTCCCCCGGGGAGCTGTTTTTT.

The chain has TRBV28 and TRBJ2-6; TRBD1 aligns across 8 bases. The V segment lost 2 bases and the J segment 2 bases; nucleotides outside the gene matches: 2. Looked up from germline, CDR1 is MDHEN and CDR2 is SYDVKM. The CDR3 consists of 16 residues. CDR3 in DNA: TGTGCCAGCAGTTTAGCGACAGGGGCTGGGGCCAACGTCCTGACTTTC. Translation gives CASSLATGAGANVLTF.

This sequence joins TRBV30 and TRBJ2-3; TRBD2 matches 15 bases. This CDR3 is 13 amino acids long. Trimming at V came to 5 bases and at J to 11 bases, leaving 5 bases not matched to a gene. From germline, CDR1 is GTSNPN and CDR2 SVGIG (reference sequence). CDR3 region: CAWLGTSGGKQYF. The CDR3 region has the DNA TGTGCCTGGCTCGGGACTAGCGGGGGGAAGCAGTATTTT.

About this clone: The junction and the germline gene differ at one end; a read error may be behind it. V is TRBV7-9 and J is TRBJ1-2; D unresolved. The CDR3 length is 10 residues. In germline, CDR1 is SEHNR, CDR2 FQNEAQ (reference sequence). As DNA, the CDR3 is TGTGCCAGCCCCCCGGGGTTAAGCCCCTTC. Protein: CASPPGLSPF. The full variable domain, with the rest looked up from reference TRBV7-9 and TRBJ1-2, is DTGVSQNPRHKITKRGQNVTFRCDPISEHNRLYWYRQTLGQGPEFLTYFQNEAQLEKSRLLSDRFSAERPKGSFSTLEIQRTEQGDSAMYLCASPPGLSPFGSGTRLTVV.

This rearrangement joins TRBV9 to TRBJ2-7; TRBD2 might be the D (6 bases). The CDR3 runs 14 residues. Trimming left V 3 bases short and J 2 bases short, with 12 bases between. The germline CDR1 and CDR2 sequences are SGDLS and YYNGEE. CDR3 amino acids: CASSAGLQAYEQYF. The CDR3 nucleotides are TGTGCCAGCAGCGCTGGACTACAGGCCTACGAGCAGTACTTC.

The gene calls are TRBV7-2 and TRBJ2-2, with a tentative D call TRBD2 (6 bases). Trimming took 0 bases from V and 11 from J, leaving 13 bases between them. Germline V CDR1 and CDR2: SGHTA, FQGNSA. The CDR3 has 14 amino acids. CDR3 in amino acids: CASSLAGGGAELFF. The CDR3 DNA reads as TGTGCCAGCAGCTTAGCGGGGGGTGGCGCTGAGCTGTTTTTT.

This clone has a handful of counts. The chain joins TRBV6-1 to TRBJ2-1; no clear D gene. This CDR3 has 11 residues. V lost 6 bases and J lost 4, with 4 bases in between. Germline V gene sequence: CDR1 MNHNS, CDR2 SASEGT. For the CDR3, the DNA is TGTGCCAGCAGGGAGTACAATGAGCAGTTCTTC. Its translation is CASREYNEQFF.

The V and J genes are TRBV5-4 and TRBJ1-6, with TRBD1 identical over 7 bases. The CDR3 is made up of 16 amino acids. With V trimmed by 4 bases and J by 6 bases, 10 bases remained unmatched. Germline CDR1 reads SGHNT; CDR2 reads YYREEE (reference sequence). CDR3 loop: CASSVTGAGSNSPLHF. In nucleotides, the CDR3 is TGTGCCAGCAGCGTTACAGGGGCAGGGTCTAATTCACCCCTCCACTTT.

About this clone: The same CDR3 also results from other DNA sequences found in this sample. The chain recombines TRBV18 with TRBJ1-3, with D unclear. Trimming cost V 3 bases and J 3 bases, with 6 bases left between them. The CDR3 has 13 amino acids. Germline CDR1 reads KGHSH; CDR2 reads LQKENI. The CDR3 bases are TGTGCCAGCTCACCTTCGGGTGGAAACACCATATATTTT. Amino acids: CASSPSGGNTIYF. The variable domain in full, completed from reference TRBV18 and TRBJ1-3, reads NAGVMQNPRHLVRRRGQEARLRCSPMKGHSHVYWYRQLPEEGLKFMVYLQKENIIDESGMPKERFSAEFPKEGPSILRIQQVVRGDSAAYFCASSPSGGNTIYFGEGSWLTVV.

A single count supports this clone. The rearrangement joins TRBV18 to TRBJ1-5; D is unclear. Trimming stripped 2 bases from V and 5 bases from J, with 7 bases between. The CDR3 totals 13 residues. The germline V gene encodes CDR1 KGHSH and CDR2 LQKENI. Written as DNA, the CDR3 is TGTGCCAGCTCACCAGAGGCCCATCAGCCCCAGCATTTT. Translation: CASSPEAHQPQHF. The full variable domain, in which reference TRBV18 and TRBJ1-5 provide the parts outside the CDR3, is NAGVMQNPRHLVRRRGQEARLRCSPMKGHSHVYWYRQLPEEGLKFMVYLQKENIIDESGMPKERFSAEFPKEGPSILRIQQVVRGDSAAYFCASSPEAHQPQHFGDGTRLSIL.